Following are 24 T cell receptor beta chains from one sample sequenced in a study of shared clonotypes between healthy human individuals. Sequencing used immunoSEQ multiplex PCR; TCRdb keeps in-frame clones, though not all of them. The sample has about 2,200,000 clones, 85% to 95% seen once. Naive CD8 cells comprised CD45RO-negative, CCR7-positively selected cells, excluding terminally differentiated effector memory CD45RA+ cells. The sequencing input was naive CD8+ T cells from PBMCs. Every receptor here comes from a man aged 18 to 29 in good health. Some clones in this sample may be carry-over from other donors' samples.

In DNA form, the CDR3 reads TGTGCCACCAGCGGACAGACAGGGGAGGGCTATGGCTACACCTTC. Translation: CATSGQTGEGYGYTF. This chain links TRBV15 with TRBJ1-2; 8 bases agree with TRBD1. V trimming: 5 bases; J trimming: 4 bases; junction bases outside the gene matches: 9. The CDR3 totals 15 residues. Germline CDR1 and CDR2: LNHNV and YYDKDF (reference sequence).

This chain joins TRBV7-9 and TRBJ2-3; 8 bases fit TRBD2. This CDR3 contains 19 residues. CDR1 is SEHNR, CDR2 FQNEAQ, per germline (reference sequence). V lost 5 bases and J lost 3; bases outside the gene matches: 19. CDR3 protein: CASSALGISGTTETDTQYF. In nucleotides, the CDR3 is TGTGCCAGCAGCGCCTTAGGGATTAGCGGGACGACCGAAACAGATACGCAGTATTTT.

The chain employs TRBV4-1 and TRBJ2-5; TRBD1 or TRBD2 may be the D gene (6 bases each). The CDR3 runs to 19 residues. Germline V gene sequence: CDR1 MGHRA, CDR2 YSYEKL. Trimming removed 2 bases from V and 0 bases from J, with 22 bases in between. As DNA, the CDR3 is TGCGCCAGCAGCCAACTCTGGACAGACCTAGCGACGTACCAAGAGACCCAGTACTTC. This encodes CASSQLWTDLATYQETQYF.

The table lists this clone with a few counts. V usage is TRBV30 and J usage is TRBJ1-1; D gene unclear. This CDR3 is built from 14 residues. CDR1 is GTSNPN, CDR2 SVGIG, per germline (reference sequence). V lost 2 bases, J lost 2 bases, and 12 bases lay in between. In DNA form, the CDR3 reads TGTGCCTGGAGTAAGGTAACAGCTAACACTGAAGCTTTCTTT. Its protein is CAWSKVTANTEAFF.

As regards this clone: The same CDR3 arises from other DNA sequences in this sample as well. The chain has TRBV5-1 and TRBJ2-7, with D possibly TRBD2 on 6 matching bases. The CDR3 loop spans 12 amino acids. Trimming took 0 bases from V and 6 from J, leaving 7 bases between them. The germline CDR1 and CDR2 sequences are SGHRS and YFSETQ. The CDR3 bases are TGCGCCAGCAGCTTGGTCGGGGGCGAGCAGTACTTC. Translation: CASSLVGGEQYF. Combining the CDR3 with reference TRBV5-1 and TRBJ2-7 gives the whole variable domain KAGVTQTPRYLIKTRGQQVTLSCSPISGHRSVSWYQQTPGQGLQFLFEYFSETQRNKGNFPGRFSGRQFSNSRSEMNVSTLELGDSALYLCASSLVGGEQYFGPGTRLTVT.

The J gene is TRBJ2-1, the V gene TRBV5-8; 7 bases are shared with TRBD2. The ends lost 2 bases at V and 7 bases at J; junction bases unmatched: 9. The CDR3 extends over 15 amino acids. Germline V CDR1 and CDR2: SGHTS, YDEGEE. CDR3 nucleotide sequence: TGTGCCAGCAGCTTTCTAGCGGAGCGCCCTAATGAGCAGTTCTTC. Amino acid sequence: CASSFLAERPNEQFF.

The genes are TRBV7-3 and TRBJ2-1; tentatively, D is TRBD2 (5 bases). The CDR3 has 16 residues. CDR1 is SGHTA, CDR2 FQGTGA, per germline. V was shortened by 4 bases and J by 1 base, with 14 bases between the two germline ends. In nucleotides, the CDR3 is TGTGCCAGCAGCTCCACCGATGGAGGATCCTACAATGAGCAGTTCTTC. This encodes CASSSTDGGSYNEQFF.

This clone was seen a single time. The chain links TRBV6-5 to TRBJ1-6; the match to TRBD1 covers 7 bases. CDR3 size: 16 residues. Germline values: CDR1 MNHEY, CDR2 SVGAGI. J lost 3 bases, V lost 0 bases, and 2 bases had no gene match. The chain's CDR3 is CASSYSWDSYNSPLHF. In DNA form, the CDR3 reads TGTGCCAGCAGTTACTCCTGGGACAGCTATAATTCACCCCTCCACTTT.

CDR3 amino acids: CASSYLAGVSGELFF. In DNA form, the CDR3 reads TGTGCCAGCAGTTACCTAGCGGGAGTCTCCGGGGAGCTGTTTTTT. The chain uses TRBV6-5 and TRBJ2-2; 10 bases align to TRBD2. This CDR3 region has 15 residues. The trim removed 2 bases at V and 6 bases at J, leaving 3 bases unmatched. Per the germline V gene, CDR1 is MNHEY and CDR2 is SVGAGI.

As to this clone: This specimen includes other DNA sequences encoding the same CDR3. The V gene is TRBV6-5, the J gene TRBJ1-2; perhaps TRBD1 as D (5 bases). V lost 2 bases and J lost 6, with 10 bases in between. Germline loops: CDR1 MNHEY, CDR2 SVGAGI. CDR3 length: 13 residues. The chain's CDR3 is CASSYQGRDGYTF. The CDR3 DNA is TGTGCCAGCAGTTACCAGGGTCGGGATGGCTACACCTTC.

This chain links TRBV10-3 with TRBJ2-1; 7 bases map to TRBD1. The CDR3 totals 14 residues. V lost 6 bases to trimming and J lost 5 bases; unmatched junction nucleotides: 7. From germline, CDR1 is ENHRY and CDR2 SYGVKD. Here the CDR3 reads CAIRDRDSDNEQFF. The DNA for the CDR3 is TGTGCCATCAGGGACCGGGACAGTGACAATGAGCAGTTCTTC.

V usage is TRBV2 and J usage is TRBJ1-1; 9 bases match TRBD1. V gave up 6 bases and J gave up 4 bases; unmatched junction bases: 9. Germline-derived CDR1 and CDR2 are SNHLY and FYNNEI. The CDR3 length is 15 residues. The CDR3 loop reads CASSRPRDRATEAFF. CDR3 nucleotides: TGTGCCAGCAGCCGCCCCCGGGACAGGGCCACTGAAGCTTTCTTT.

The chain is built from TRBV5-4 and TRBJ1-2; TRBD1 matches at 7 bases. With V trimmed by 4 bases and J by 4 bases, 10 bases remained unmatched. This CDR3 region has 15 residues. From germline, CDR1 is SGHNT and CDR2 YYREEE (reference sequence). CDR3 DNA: TGTGCCAGCAGCCAGAGGGGACAGTTGGTCTATGGCTACACCTTC. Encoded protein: CASSQRGQLVYGYTF.

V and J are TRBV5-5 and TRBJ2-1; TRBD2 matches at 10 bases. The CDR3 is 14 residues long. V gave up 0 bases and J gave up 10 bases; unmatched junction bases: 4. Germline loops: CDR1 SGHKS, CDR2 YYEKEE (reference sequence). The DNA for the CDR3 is TGTGCCAGCAGCTTGGGGCTAGCGGGAGAGGAGCAGTTCTTC. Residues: CASSLGLAGEEQFF.

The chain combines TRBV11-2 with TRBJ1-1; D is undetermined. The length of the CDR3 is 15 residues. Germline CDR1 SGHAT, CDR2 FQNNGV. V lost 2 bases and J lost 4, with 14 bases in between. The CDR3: CASSLWVGSTTEAFF. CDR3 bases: TGTGCCAGCAGCTTATGGGTTGGCTCGACCACTGAAGCTTTCTTT.

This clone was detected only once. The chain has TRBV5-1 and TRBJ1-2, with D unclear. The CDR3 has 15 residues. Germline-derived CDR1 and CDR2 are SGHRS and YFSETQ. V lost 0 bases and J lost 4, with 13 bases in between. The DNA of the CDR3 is TGCGCCAGCAGCTTGGTTCCGGGCTACGGCTATGGCTACACCTTC. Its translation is CASSLVPGYGYGYTF.

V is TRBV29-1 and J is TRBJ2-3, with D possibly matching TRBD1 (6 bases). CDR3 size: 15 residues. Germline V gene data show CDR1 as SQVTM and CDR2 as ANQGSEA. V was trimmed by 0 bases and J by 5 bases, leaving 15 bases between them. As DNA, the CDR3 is TGCAGCGTTGAAGACAGGGGACGGGGAAGAGATACGCAGTATTTT. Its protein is CSVEDRGRGRDTQYF.

CDR3 in DNA: TGTGCCAGAAGCTTGAGCGGGCCCCGGCGGCCTGGCTACACCTTC. This encodes CARSLSGPRRPGYTF. The V gene is TRBV5-3, the J gene TRBJ1-2; D call uncertain. TRBV5-3 is given ORF status, its function remaining uncertain. CDR3 length equals 15 residues. V lost 1 base and J 7 bases, leaving 17 bases between the germline ends.

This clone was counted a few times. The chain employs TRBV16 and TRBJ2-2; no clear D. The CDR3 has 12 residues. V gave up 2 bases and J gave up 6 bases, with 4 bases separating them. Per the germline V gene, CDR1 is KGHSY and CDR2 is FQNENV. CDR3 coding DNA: TGTGCCAGCAGCCAAGGGTCCGGGGAGCTGTTTTTT. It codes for CASSQGSGELFF.

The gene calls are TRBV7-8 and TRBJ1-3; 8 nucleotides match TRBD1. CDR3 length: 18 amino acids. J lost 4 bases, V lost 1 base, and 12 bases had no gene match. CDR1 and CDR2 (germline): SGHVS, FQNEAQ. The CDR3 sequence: CASSLERTGFGLGNTIYF. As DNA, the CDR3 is TGTGCCAGCAGCTTAGAGCGGACAGGGTTCGGGCTCGGAAACACCATATATTTT. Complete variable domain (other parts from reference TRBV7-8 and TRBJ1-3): GAGVSQSPRYKVAKRGQDVALRCDPISGHVSLFWYQQALGQGPEFLTYFQNEAQLDKSGLPSDRFFAERPEGSVSTLKIQRTQQEDSAVYLCASSLERTGFGLGNTIYFGEGSWLTVV.

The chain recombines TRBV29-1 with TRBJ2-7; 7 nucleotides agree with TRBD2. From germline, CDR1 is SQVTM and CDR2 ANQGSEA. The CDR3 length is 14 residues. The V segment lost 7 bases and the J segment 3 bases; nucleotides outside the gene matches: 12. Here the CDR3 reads CSAITERGYYEQYF. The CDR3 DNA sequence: TGCAGCGCTATAACGGAGCGGGGCTACTACGAGCAGTACTTC.

The CDR3 DNA reads as TGTGCCAGCAGTGGAGAGGTGGGCCGGGGACATGGCTACACCTTC. The encoded protein is CASSGEVGRGHGYTF. The chain combines TRBV6-1 with TRBJ1-2; D is perhaps TRBD1 (5 bases). The CDR3 is made up of 15 amino acids. The germline V gene encodes CDR1 MNHNS and CDR2 SASEGT. Trimming pared 4 bases from V and 6 bases from J, leaving 18 bases between.

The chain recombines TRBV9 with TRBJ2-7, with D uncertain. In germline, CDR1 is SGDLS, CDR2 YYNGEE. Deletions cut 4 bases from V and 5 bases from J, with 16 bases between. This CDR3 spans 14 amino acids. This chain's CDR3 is CASSPRPSPHEQYF. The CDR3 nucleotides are TGTGCCAGCAGCCCCCGCCCCTCACCACACGAGCAGTACTTC.

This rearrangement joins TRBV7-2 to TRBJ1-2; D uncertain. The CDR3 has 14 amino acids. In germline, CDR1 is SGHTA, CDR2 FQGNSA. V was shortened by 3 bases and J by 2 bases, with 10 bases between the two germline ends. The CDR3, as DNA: TGTGCCAGCAGCTTCCCAGACCTGAACTATGGCTACACCTTC. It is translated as CASSFPDLNYGYTF.